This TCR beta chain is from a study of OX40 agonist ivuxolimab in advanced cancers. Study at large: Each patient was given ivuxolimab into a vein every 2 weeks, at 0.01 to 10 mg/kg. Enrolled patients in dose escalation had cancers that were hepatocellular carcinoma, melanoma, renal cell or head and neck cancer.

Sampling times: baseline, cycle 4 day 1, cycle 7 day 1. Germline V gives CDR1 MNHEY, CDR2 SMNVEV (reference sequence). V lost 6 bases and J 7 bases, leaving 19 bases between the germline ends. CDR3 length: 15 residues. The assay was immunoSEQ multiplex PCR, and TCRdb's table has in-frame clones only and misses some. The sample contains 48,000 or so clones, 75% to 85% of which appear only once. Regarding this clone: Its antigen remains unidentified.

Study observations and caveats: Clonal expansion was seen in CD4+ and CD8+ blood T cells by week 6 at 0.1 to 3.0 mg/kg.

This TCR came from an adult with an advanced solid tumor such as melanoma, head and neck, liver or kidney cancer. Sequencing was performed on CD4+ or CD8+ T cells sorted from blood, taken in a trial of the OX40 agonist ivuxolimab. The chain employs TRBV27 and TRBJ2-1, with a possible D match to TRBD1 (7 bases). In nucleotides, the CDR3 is TGTGCCAGCAGCACCCGGGGGACAGTACTGAATGAGCAGTTCTTC. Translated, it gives CASSTRGTVLNEQFF.